One sample yielded the 27 T cell receptor beta chains listed below, sequenced in a study of cytomegalovirus exposure and HLA in healthy donors. Vbeta (60) and Jbeta (13) primers were used in the PCR. Assay: immunoSEQ multiplex PCR; the TCRdb copy retains only in-frame clones and omits some. The sample lists over 95,000 clones, about 70% occurring once. Sequenced sample: PBMCs. These receptors all stem from a human donor in good health.

This rearrangement joins TRBV29-1 to TRBJ2-1, with 8 bases identical to TRBD2. The CDR3 has 16 residues. The V gene end was trimmed by 0 bases and the J gene end by 6 bases; junction bases not matched to a gene: 10. CDR1 and CDR2 from the germline V gene are SQVTM and ANQGSEA. CDR3 sequence: CSVEDLYGRGPNEQFF. The DNA for the CDR3 is TGCAGCGTTGAAGATCTTTACGGGAGGGGCCCCAATGAGCAGTTCTTC.

This chain links TRBV6-1 with TRBJ1-1, with TRBD1 matching over 11 bases. CDR1 and CDR2 (germline): MNHNS, SASEGT. The CDR3 totals 15 residues. The junction had 8 bases not matched to a gene; V was cut back by 6 bases and J by 5 bases. The CDR3 spells CASRHGQGAGTEAFF. The CDR3 DNA sequence: TGTGCCAGCAGGCACGGACAGGGGGCAGGTACTGAAGCTTTCTTT.

The J gene is TRBJ1-4, the V gene TRBV2; D call uncertain. The V gene lost 7 bases and the J gene lost 0 bases, with 12 bases spanning the gap. The CDR3 sequence is 15 residues long. The germline V gene encodes CDR1 SNHLY and CDR2 FYNNEI. The CDR3 nucleotides read TGTGCCAGCACCCTAACCGGAGCAACTAATGAAAAACTGTTTTTT. Translating gives CASTLTGATNEKLFF.

The chain couples TRBV18 to TRBJ1-1; 8 bases fit TRBD1. Germline assignment: CDR1 KGHSH and CDR2 LQKENI. CDR3 size: 16 residues. After removal of 5 bases from V and 4 bases from J, the junction contained 12 bases not matched to a gene. Here the CDR3 DNA reads TGTGCCAGCTCAGTCGAGACAGGGGTTGCAGTCACTGAAGCTTTCTTT. Protein product: CASSVETGVAVTEAFF.

This chain connects TRBV28 to TRBJ1-2, with 7 bases aligning to TRBD1. V was pared by 2 bases and J by 3 bases, with 9 bases of the junction left unmatched. CDR3 length equals 16 residues. Germline V gene lookup returns CDR1 MDHEN and CDR2 SYDVKM. The CDR3 spells CASSLVRGTIYYGYTF. DNA for the CDR3: TGTGCCAGCAGTTTAGTCAGGGGGACCATATACTATGGCTACACCTTC.

CDR3 bases: TGTGCCAGCAGTTTATCGGGCAGGGGGCAATACGGGGAGCTGTTTTTT. The encoded protein is CASSLSGRGQYGELFF. The rearrangement uses TRBV28 and TRBJ2-2, with 8 bases matching TRBD1. The J segment lost 7 bases and the V segment lost 1 base, leaving 8 bases of the junction unmatched. The CDR3 extends over 16 amino acids. From germline, CDR1 is MDHEN and CDR2 SYDVKM. Combining the CDR3 with reference TRBV28 and TRBJ2-2 gives the whole variable domain DVKVTQSSRYLVKRTGEKVFLECVQDMDHENMFWYRQDPGLGLRLIYFSYDVKMKEKGDIPEGYSVSREKKERFSLILESASTNQTSMYLCASSLSGRGQYGELFFGEGSRLTVL.

The V gene is TRBV29-1, the J gene TRBJ2-3; 9 nucleotides line up with TRBD1. The CDR3 is made up of 15 amino acids. Germline V CDR1 and CDR2: SQVTM, ANQGSEA. V dropped 5 bases and J dropped 8; count of bases not matched to a gene: 14. Written as DNA, the CDR3 is TGCAGCGTTTCACAAGGGGACAGGGCCCTTGCTACGCAGTATTTT. Amino acid sequence: CSVSQGDRALATQYF.

The V and J genes are TRBV28 and TRBJ2-5; TRBD2 matches 8 bases. This CDR3 is built from 14 residues. V shed 6 bases and J 1 base; nucleotides not matched to a gene: 4. CDR1 MDHEN and CDR2 SYDVKM come from the germline V gene. This CDR3 is CASSRGGTQETQYF. CDR3 in DNA: TGTGCCAGCAGCCGCGGGGGGACCCAAGAGACCCAGTACTTC.

This chain joins TRBV28 and TRBJ1-2, with D possibly being TRBD1 (6 bases). The germline V gene has CDR1 MDHEN and CDR2 SYDVKM. V was pared by 4 bases and J by 8 bases, with 17 bases between. The CDR3 is 14 amino acids. The CDR3 is CASSSWAGAVGYTF. For the CDR3, the DNA is TGTGCCAGCAGTTCCTGGGCAGGGGCAGTGGGCTACACCTTC.

The chain joins TRBV5-1 to TRBJ1-3; D remains unclear. V lost 0 bases and J lost 0, with 13 bases in between. CDR1 SGHRS and CDR2 YFSETQ come from the germline V gene. This CDR3 has 17 residues. The CDR3 here is CASSLERGASSGNTIYF. CDR3 in DNA: TGCGCCAGCAGCTTGGAACGGGGTGCCTCCTCTGGAAACACCATATATTTT.

The rearrangement links TRBV28 to TRBJ2-7, with 9 bases lining up with TRBD2. V trimming: 6 bases; J trimming: 6 bases; junction bases outside the gene matches: 12. In germline, CDR1 is MDHEN, CDR2 SYDVKM. The CDR3 spans 15 residues. The CDR3 reads CASSTTLAGYSEQYF. The CDR3 bases are TGTGCCAGCAGCACTACTCTAGCGGGGTACTCCGAGCAGTACTTC.

V is TRBV29-1 and J is TRBJ2-4, with D unresolved. CDR3 length: 10 amino acids. CDR1 SQVTM and CDR2 ANQGSEA come from the germline V gene. V was cut by 5 bases and J by 9 bases, with 8 bases left in between. The DNA for the CDR3 is TGCAGCGTTCACAAGTTCATTCAGTACTTC. Its protein is CSVHKFIQYF.

The chain uses TRBV11-3 and TRBJ2-7; 15 bases map to TRBD2. Germline CDR1 SGHNT, CDR2 YENEEA. The V segment lost 5 bases and the J segment 5 bases; nucleotides outside the gene matches: 4. The CDR3 extends over 15 amino acids. The CDR3 loop reads CASSLGTSGRNEQYF. The CDR3 DNA reads TGTGCCAGCAGCCTAGGGACTAGCGGGAGGAACGAGCAGTACTTC.

This clone was seen a few times. The chain combines TRBV5-1 with TRBJ1-6, with D tentatively TRBD1 (6 bases). V lost 4 bases and J lost 0, with 14 bases in between. There are 17 residues in the CDR3. CDR1 and CDR2 (germline): SGHRS, YFSETQ. In DNA, the CDR3 is TGCGCCAGCAGCCGACAGGAAATTAGCTCCTATAATTCACCCCTCCACTTT. Amino acid sequence: CASSRQEISSYNSPLHF.

The chain is built from TRBV30 and TRBJ1-2; 10 positions match TRBD1. Losses at the gene ends were 3 bases for V and 7 bases for J; bases not matched to a gene: 8. The CDR3 length is 14 residues. Germline V gene lookup returns CDR1 GTSNPN and CDR2 SVGIG (reference sequence). CDR3 sequence (DNA): TGTGCCTGGAGAGGACAGGGGGGGGAGGGTGGCTACACCTTC. Translation gives CAWRGQGGEGGYTF.

This clone has more than one count but fewer than ten. V and J are TRBV6-1 and TRBJ2-7; D is possibly TRBD2 (5 bases). Germline V gene lookup returns CDR1 MNHNS and CDR2 SASEGT. This CDR3 spans 14 amino acids. The V gene lost 7 bases and the J gene lost 3 bases, with 16 bases spanning the gap. CDR3 bases: TGTGCCAGCAACAGCGACAACAGCGGCTACGAGCAGTACTTC. This gives the protein CASNSDNSGYEQYF.

Notes on this clone: Other DNA variants within this sample encode the same CDR3. The V and J genes are TRBV2 and TRBJ2-7; tentative D call: TRBD1 (5 bases). Looked up from germline, CDR1 is SNHLY and CDR2 is FYNNEI. This CDR3 region has 13 residues. V was shortened by 4 bases and J by 1 base, with 8 bases between the two germline ends. The CDR3 protein is CASSGGQSYEQYF. DNA of the CDR3: TGTGCCAGCAGTGGGGGCCAGTCCTACGAGCAGTACTTC.

The CDR3 loop reads CASSPTGVGETQYF. Written as DNA, the CDR3 is TGTGCCAGCAGCCCCACAGGGGTGGGAGAGACCCAGTACTTC. The chain couples TRBV7-7 to TRBJ2-5; TRBD1 aligns across 7 bases. Trimming cost V 5 bases and J 4 bases; bases outside gene matches: 7. Germline V gene data show CDR1 as SSHAT and CDR2 as FNYEAQ (reference sequence). CDR3 size: 14 residues.

Turning to this clone: Other DNA sequences in this sample translate to the same CDR3. The CDR3 DNA sequence: TGTGCCAGCAGCCTTGGCCCAACGGAGACCCAGTACTTC. Its translation is CASSLGPTETQYF. The chain recombines TRBV7-3 with TRBJ2-5; D is unclear. Trimming took off 5 bases at V and 5 bases at J, with 12 bases between the two ends. Germline values: CDR1 SGHTA, CDR2 FQGTGA. The CDR3 is made up of 13 amino acids.

The V gene is TRBV4-2, the J gene TRBJ2-5; 13 nucleotides line up with TRBD2. Germline V CDR1 and CDR2: LGHNA, YNFKEQ. J lost 3 bases, V lost 4 bases, and 2 bases had no gene match. The CDR3 totals 15 residues. CDR3 sequence reads: CASSRGTSGEETQYF. The CDR3 DNA is TGTGCCAGCAGCCGGGGGACTAGCGGGGAAGAGACCCAGTACTTC.

This clone was counted between two and nine times. This chain joins TRBV6-1 and TRBJ2-1; 7 bases line up with TRBD1. This CDR3 is built from 13 residues. V lost 2 bases to trimming and J lost 10 bases; unmatched junction nucleotides: 5. CDR1 and CDR2 from the germline V gene are MNHNS and SASEGT. The CDR3: CASSERQGAEQFF. In nucleotides, the CDR3 is TGTGCCAGCAGTGAAAGACAGGGCGCGGAGCAGTTCTTC.

This rearrangement joins TRBV5-1 to TRBJ1-4, with D perhaps matching TRBD1 (6 bases). The V and J ends lost 4 bases and 3 bases respectively, with 19 bases between them. CDR3 length: 17 amino acids. Germline V gene lookup returns CDR1 SGHRS and CDR2 YFSETQ. DNA of the CDR3: TGCGCCAGCAGCCGCACAGCTAACCGACAGGCTAATGAAAAACTGTTTTTT. Translating gives CASSRTANRQANEKLFF.

The chain employs TRBV28 and TRBJ1-4; 9 bases match TRBD1. Trimming took 6 bases from V and 7 from J; bases not matched to a gene: 6. This CDR3 is built from 14 residues. Germline CDR1 reads MDHEN; CDR2 reads SYDVKM. The CDR3 DNA reads TGTGCCAGCAGCCTAGGACAGGGGTTTGAAAAACTGTTTTTT. Translated: CASSLGQGFEKLFF.

The chain uses TRBV6-1 and TRBJ2-1, with D possibly being TRBD1 (5 bases). The germline V gene encodes CDR1 MNHNS and CDR2 SASEGT. CDR3 length: 14 amino acids. V was pared by 4 bases and J by 8 bases, with 15 bases between. CDR3 sequence: CASSGWGRGDEQFF. For the CDR3, the DNA is TGTGCCAGCAGTGGTTGGGGCCGCGGCGATGAGCAGTTCTTC.

The V and J genes are TRBV21-1 and TRBJ2-7; no check of the table's D call, TRBD2, against the DNA was made. TRBV21-1 is a pseudogene locus. This CDR3 spans 15 amino acids. CDR3 sequence (DNA): TGTGCCAGCAGGGGGAGGCGGCTCAACTTCTACGAGCAGTACTTC. This translates into CASRGRRLNFYEQYF.

The J gene is TRBJ1-1, the V gene TRBV7-7; D uncertain. This CDR3 is built from 13 residues. Trimming left V 5 bases short and J 5 bases short, with 12 bases between. Germline-derived CDR1 and CDR2 are SSHAT and FNYEAQ (reference sequence). The CDR3, as DNA: TGTGCCAGCAGCACCCAGTTGTGGACTGAAGCTTTCTTT. Protein sequence: CASSTQLWTEAFF.

The chain recombines TRBV30 with TRBJ2-2, with D perhaps matching TRBD2 (5 bases). Trimming left V 4 bases short and J 2 bases short, with 14 bases between. CDR1 is GTSNPN and CDR2 is SVGIG in the germline V gene (reference sequence). CDR3 length: 15 residues. The CDR3 loop is CAWNEGDLNTGELFF. Here the CDR3 DNA reads TGTGCCTGGAACGAGGGAGACCTTAACACCGGGGAGCTGTTTTTT.